Presented here are 24 T cell receptor beta chains from one specimen sequenced in a study of T cell changes during pregnancy in multiple sclerosis. Profiling relied on immunoSEQ multiplex PCR, and the TCRdb table lists in-frame clones only, not all of them. The sample carries 95,000 to 100,000 clones, 91% recorded once. The sample here was peripheral blood, taken in the second trimester of pregnancy. All receptors derive from a female donor with multiple sclerosis, enrolled in a pregnancy study.

This chain's CDR3 is CASRKTGGSQETQYF. Written as DNA, the CDR3 is TGTGCCAGCAGGAAGACAGGGGGTAGCCAAGAGACCCAGTACTTC. The chain recombines TRBV7-9 with TRBJ2-5; 9 nucleotides agree with TRBD1. Trimming cost V 6 bases and J 1 base; bases outside gene matches: 6. Germline assignment: CDR1 SEHNR and CDR2 FQNEAQ (reference sequence). CDR3 length: 15 residues.

J is TRBJ1-4 and V is TRBV28, with D possibly TRBD1 on 5 matching bases. This CDR3 has 12 residues. Germline assignment: CDR1 MDHEN and CDR2 SYDVKM. V was clipped by 3 bases and J by 8 bases, with 7 bases between them. The chain's CDR3 is CASSLPGEKLFF. In DNA form, the CDR3 reads TGTGCCAGCAGTTTGCCAGGGGAAAAACTGTTTTTT.

V gene TRBV28 combines with J gene TRBJ1-2, with a possible D match to TRBD1 (6 bases). CDR3 length: 15 residues. The germline V and J ends were trimmed by 5 bases and 2 bases, with 15 bases remaining between them. CDR1 is MDHEN, CDR2 SYDVKM, per germline. The CDR3 loop is CASSGTGMRNYGYTF. DNA for the CDR3: TGTGCCAGCAGTGGCACAGGGATGAGAAACTATGGCTACACCTTC.

This clone was observed a handful of times. The V call is TRBV19, the J call TRBJ2-4; TRBD2 matches 8 bases. The CDR3 sequence is 12 residues long. The junction had 2 bases not matched to a gene; V was cut back by 5 bases and J by 8 bases. Germline CDR1 LNHDA, CDR2 SQIVND (reference sequence). The CDR3 nucleotides read TGTGCCAGTAGTGGACTAGCTGACATTCAGTACTTC. It is translated as CASSGLADIQYF.

J is TRBJ2-5 and V is TRBV5-1; no reliable D call. V was pared by 0 bases and J by 4 bases, with 10 bases between. The CDR3 loop spans 14 amino acids. Germline V gene data show CDR1 as SGHRS and CDR2 as YFSETQ. CDR3 DNA sequence: TGCGCCAGCAGCTTGGCCTTGAGGCCAGAGACCCAGTACTTC. Protein product: CASSLALRPETQYF. Supplemented by reference TRBV5-1 and TRBJ2-5, the full variable domain reads KAGVTQTPRYLIKTRGQQVTLSCSPISGHRSVSWYQQTPGQGLQFLFEYFSETQRNKGNFPGRFSGRQFSNSRSEMNVSTLELGDSALYLCASSLALRPETQYFGPGTRLLVL.

The genes are TRBV15 and TRBJ2-7, with TRBD2 as a possible D gene (6 bases). Germline V gene data show CDR1 as LNHNV and CDR2 as YYDKDF (reference sequence). The CDR3 runs 14 residues. With 9 bases removed from V and 0 bases from J, the gap between germline ends came to 15 bases. CDR3 DNA: TGTGCCACTAGCGGAGGGGAGACCTCCTACGAGCAGTACTTC. This codes for CATSGGETSYEQYF.

This sequence joins TRBV27 and TRBJ2-1; 7 bases fit TRBD2. Per the germline V gene, CDR1 is MNHEY and CDR2 is SMNVEV (reference sequence). The CDR3 has 15 amino acids. J lost 2 bases, V lost 6 bases, and 7 bases had no gene match. Here the CDR3 DNA reads TGTGCCAGCAGCGGCAGCGGGACCACCTACAATGAGCAGTTCTTC. Its protein is CASSGSGTTYNEQFF.

The gene calls are TRBV5-4 and TRBJ2-7; a weak D match, TRBD2 (7 bases). V lost 3 bases and J lost 1, with 23 bases in between. This CDR3 spans 18 amino acids. Per germline, CDR1 SGHNT and CDR2 YYREEE (reference sequence). Here the CDR3 DNA reads TGTGCCAGCAGCTCGGGTCAGGGACGGGGGGCCCATTCCTACGAGCAGTACTTC. Translation: CASSSGQGRGAHSYEQYF. The whole variable domain, remainder taken from reference TRBV5-4 and TRBJ2-7, is ETGVTQSPTHLIKTRGQQVTLRCSSQSGHNTVSWYQQALGQGPQFIFQYYREEENGRGNFPPRFSGLQFPNYSSELNVNALELDDSALYLCASSSGQGRGAHSYEQYFGPGTRLTVT.

This chain joins TRBV7-3 and TRBJ2-1, with D possibly TRBD2 on 5 matching bases. Trimming shortened V by 0 bases and J by 10 bases, and 7 bases separated the two germline ends. CDR3 length: 12 amino acids. Germline values: CDR1 SGHTA, CDR2 FQGTGA. DNA for the CDR3: TGTGCCAGCAGCTTAACGTCGGGGGAGCAGTTCTTC. Protein product: CASSLTSGEQFF.

This clone was counted a single time. The chain carries TRBV30 and TRBJ2-5, with 9 bases identical to TRBD1. The CDR3 has 13 amino acids. Trimming removed 2 bases from V and 7 bases from J; junction bases left unmatched: 5. Germline loops: CDR1 GTSNPN, CDR2 SVGIG (reference sequence). The CDR3 protein is CAWSLDRGGTQYF. The CDR3 bases are TGTGCCTGGAGTCTTGACAGGGGGGGGACCCAGTACTTC.

V usage is TRBV4-1 and J usage is TRBJ2-3; 8 bases align to TRBD2. This CDR3 is built from 20 residues. V was clipped by 3 bases and J by 4 bases; unmatched bases: 21. In germline, CDR1 is MGHRA, CDR2 YSYEKL. The DNA for the CDR3 is TGCGCCAGCAGCCATCCCTACCAGCGGGAGATTGGGGACACATCAGATACGCAGTATTTT. Translating gives CASSHPYQREIGDTSDTQYF.

The chain carries TRBV9 and TRBJ2-7; D possibly corresponds to TRBD1 (5 bases). This CDR3 is built from 14 residues. Germline V CDR1 and CDR2: SGDLS, YYNGEE. Trimming stripped 4 bases from V and 2 bases from J, with 13 bases between. The CDR3 nucleotides read TGTGCCAGCAGCCTGGGGCAGGGCACCTACGAGCAGTACTTC. This codes for CASSLGQGTYEQYF. Combining the CDR3 with reference TRBV9 and TRBJ2-7 gives the whole variable domain DSGVTQTPKHLITATGQRVTLRCSPRSGDLSVYWYQQSLDQGLQFLIQYYNGEERAKGNILERFSAQQFPDLHSELNLSSLELGDSALYFCASSLGQGTYEQYFGPGTRLTVT.

The rearrangement uses TRBV7-8 and TRBJ2-6; D unclear. Germline CDR1 SGHVS, CDR2 FQNEAQ. V gave up 5 bases and J gave up 5 bases, with 19 bases separating them. The CDR3 is 17 amino acids. The CDR3 loop is CASSDMHPQSRANVLTF. The CDR3 DNA follows: TGTGCCAGCAGCGACATGCACCCACAAAGTCGGGCCAACGTCCTGACTTTC.

V gene TRBV29-1 combines with J gene TRBJ2-7, with TRBD1 matching over 8 bases. CDR3 length equals 14 residues. CDR1 and CDR2 (germline): SQVTM, ANQGSEA. The junction had 11 bases not matched to a gene; V was cut back by 7 bases and J by 3 bases. Here the CDR3 DNA reads TGCAGCGCCTCCCGTGGACAGGGCGTCTACGAGCAGTACTTC. Translating it yields CSASRGQGVYEQYF.

The chain has TRBV9 and TRBJ1-1; 9 bases are a match to TRBD1. The length of the CDR3 is 16 residues. CDR1 and CDR2 (germline): SGDLS, YYNGEE. V was pared by 3 bases and J by 4 bases, with 10 bases of the junction left unmatched. CDR3 loop: CASSAHRGRSFTEAFF. In DNA, the CDR3 is TGTGCCAGCAGCGCGCACAGGGGGCGAAGCTTCACTGAAGCTTTCTTT.

The V gene is TRBV7-6, the J gene TRBJ2-1; 8 bases fit TRBD2. The V and J ends lost 2 bases and 2 bases, in that order; junction bases with no gene match: 5. The CDR3 totals 16 residues. Germline V gene sequence: CDR1 SGHVS, CDR2 FNYEAQ. CDR3 coding DNA: TGTGCCAGCAGCTTAAAGGTAGCGGGAACCTACAATGAGCAGTTCTTC. The encoded protein is CASSLKVAGTYNEQFF.

The CDR3 region has the DNA TGTGCTAGTGGTTTGACAGGGTGGCATAATGAGCAGTTCTTC. Protein sequence: CASGLTGWHNEQFF. The chain is built from TRBV12-5 and TRBJ2-1; D perhaps matches TRBD1 (6 bases). In germline, CDR1 is LGHNT, CDR2 FRNRAP. CDR3 length equals 14 residues. Deletions cut 2 bases from V and 7 bases from J, with 12 bases between.

This clone showed up just once. An end of the junction does not agree with germline; a read error may underlie this. CDR3: CASSLSSQETQYF. CDR3 DNA: TGTGCTAGCAGCTTATCTAGTCAAGAGACCCAGTACTTC. The gene calls are TRBV7-7 and TRBJ2-5; D gene ambiguous. The CDR3 contains 13 residues. Per the germline V gene, CDR1 is SSHAT and CDR2 is FNYEAQ (reference sequence).

The J gene is TRBJ1-4, the V gene TRBV5-5, with a tentative D call TRBD1 (6 bases). CDR3 length: 15 amino acids. Trimming shortened V by 0 bases and J by 6 bases, and 12 bases separated the two germline ends. The germline gives CDR1 SGHKS, CDR2 YYEKEE (reference sequence). For the CDR3, the DNA is TGTGCCAGCAGCTTGGCCAACAGGGTCGATGAAAAACTGTTTTTT. It specifies CASSLANRVDEKLFF.

This clone was detected only once. The genes are TRBV28 and TRBJ1-4; D perhaps matches TRBD1 (5 bases). The germline V gene has CDR1 MDHEN and CDR2 SYDVKM. Trimming cost V 7 bases and J 8 bases, with 14 bases left between them. This CDR3 is built from 13 residues. CDR3 DNA: TGTGCCAGCAAGATGACAGCCGTGGAAAAACTGTTTTTT. Translating gives CASKMTAVEKLFF.

This chain joins TRBV5-1 and TRBJ2-1; TRBD2 matches 9 bases. CDR1 is SGHRS and CDR2 is YFSETQ in the germline V gene. The CDR3 runs 15 residues. V shed 0 bases and J 8 bases; nucleotides not matched to a gene: 6. The CDR3 DNA is TGCGCCAGCAGCTTGGGTAGCGGGAGCTTTCATGAGCAGTTCTTC. Encoded protein: CASSLGSGSFHEQFF.

J is TRBJ2-7 and V is TRBV9, with 11 bases matching TRBD2. The V gene's germline CDR1 is SGDLS and CDR2 YYNGEE. With 0 bases clipped from V and 6 bases from J, the junction kept 2 bases outside the gene matches. CDR3 length: 14 residues. This CDR3 reads CASSVGLAGGEQYF. The CDR3, as DNA: TGTGCCAGCAGCGTAGGCCTAGCGGGAGGCGAGCAGTACTTC.

The V gene is TRBV5-6, the J gene TRBJ1-4; 11 nucleotides match TRBD1. Losses at the gene ends were 0 bases for V and 5 bases for J; bases not matched to a gene: 3. This CDR3 has 16 amino acids. CDR1 and CDR2 from the germline V gene are SGHDT and YYEEEE. CDR3 protein: CASSLGGQGVNEKLFF. The CDR3 coding sequence is TGTGCCAGCAGCTTGGGGGGACAGGGGGTAAATGAAAAACTGTTTTTT.

This clone came up a few times. The chain carries TRBV28 and TRBJ1-1; tentatively, D is TRBD1 (6 bases). The CDR3 has 14 amino acids. The ends were cut back, 3 bases at V and 4 bases at J, with 12 bases in the middle. In germline, CDR1 is MDHEN, CDR2 SYDVKM. CDR3 coding DNA: TGTGCCAGCAGTTTCTCGGGGGGCGTCACTGAAGCTTTCTTT. Its protein is CASSFSGGVTEAFF.